This T cell receptor beta chain was captured in a study of blood T cell repertoires in COVID-19. Study context: Sample material is recorded as cDNA or gDNA derived from T cells, B-cell-depleted T cells, or PBMCs.

In the authors' workflow: Estimation of nucleated cell counts was performed using reference gene primer amplification. Using immunoSEQ multiplex PCR, the repertoire was profiled, and TCRdb retains in-frame clones only, with some absent. The DNA was the basis for D and trimming; V, J and clone size are from that table. Seen here are about 240,000 clones, about 90% observed once, and the top ten hold around 7.2%. Germline lookup yields CDR1 SGHRS and CDR2 YFSETQ. This CDR3 spans 15 amino acids. Trimming pared 1 base from V and 3 bases from J, leaving 10 bases between. Specimen: peripheral blood. This sequence originates from a man in his 60s who had recovered from COVID-19. This sequence joins TRBV5-1 and TRBJ1-4, with a tentative D call TRBD1 (5 bases). The CDR3 sequence is CASSLMGQANEKLFF. Here the CDR3 DNA reads TGCGCCAGCAGCTTGATGGGGCAGGCTAATGAAAAACTGTTTTTT.